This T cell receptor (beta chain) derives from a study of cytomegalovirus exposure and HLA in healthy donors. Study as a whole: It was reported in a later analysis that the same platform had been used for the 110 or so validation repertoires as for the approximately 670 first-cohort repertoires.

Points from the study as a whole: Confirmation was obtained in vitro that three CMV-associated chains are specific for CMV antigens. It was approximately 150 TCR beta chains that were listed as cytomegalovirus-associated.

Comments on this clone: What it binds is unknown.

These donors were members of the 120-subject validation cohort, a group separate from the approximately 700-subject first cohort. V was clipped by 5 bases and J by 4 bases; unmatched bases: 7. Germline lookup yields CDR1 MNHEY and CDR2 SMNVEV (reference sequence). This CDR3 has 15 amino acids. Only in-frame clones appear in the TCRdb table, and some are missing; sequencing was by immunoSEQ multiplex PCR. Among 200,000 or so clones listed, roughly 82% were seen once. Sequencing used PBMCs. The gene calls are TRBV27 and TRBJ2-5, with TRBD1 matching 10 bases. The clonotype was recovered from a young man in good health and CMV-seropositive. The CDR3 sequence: CASSPPDRGRETQYF. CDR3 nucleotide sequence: TGTGCCAGCAGTCCCCCCGACAGGGGGCGAGAGACCCAGTACTTC.